This record concerns one T cell receptor beta chain sequence. These data originate in a study of blood T cell repertoires in COVID-19. Study background: T cells, B-cell-depleted T cells, or PBMCs provided the cDNA or gDNA that served as material.

Libraries were prepared by immunoSEQ multiplex PCR; TCRdb keeps only in-frame clonotypes and omits some of them. The sample carries 200,000 to 250,000 clones, about 86% recorded once. CDR1 and CDR2 (germline): SNHLY, FYNNEI. This CDR3 region has 12 residues. The ends were cut back, 2 bases at V and 7 bases at J, with 6 bases in the middle. The genes are TRBV2 and TRBJ2-1; no definite D call. This receptor was identified in a man aged 60-69 years with acute or convalescent COVID-19. Sequencing used peripheral blood. CDR3 loop: CASSEKANEQFF. The CDR3 DNA is TGTGCCAGCAGTGAAAAAGCTAATGAGCAGTTCTTC.